A selection of T cell receptor beta chains follows, all from one sample in a study of cytomegalovirus exposure and HLA in healthy donors. Some clones are missing from TCRdb's copy, which holds only in-frame ones; the method was immunoSEQ multiplex PCR. The profile shows more than 150,000 clones, 82% of them singletons. Material: PBMCs. These receptors were taken from a middle-aged man in good health and CMV-seronegative. Each CDR3 is given with its conserved first and last residue. A D gene is named only where the DNA matches it firmly. Size is stated for part of the rows, as once, few or many counts, or as a class when the clone is expanded.

CDR3 DNA	CDR3 protein	clone size	V gene	D gene	J gene
TGTGCCAGCAGCACTTTGAATACGCAGTATTTT	CASSTLNTQYF	.	TRBV11-3	.	TRBJ2-3
TGCGCCAGCAGCTTGGGGGCAGACTCTGGGGCCAACGTCCTGACTTTC	CASSLGADSGANVLTF	.	TRBV5-1	.	TRBJ2-6
TGCGCCAGCAGCCAAGAGGTCAACAGGGAGTGGGGCTACACCTTC	CASSQEVNREWGYTF	.	TRBV4-1	.	TRBJ1-2
TGTGCCAGCAGTTTTTCGGTCCAGGGGTCCTACAATGAGCAGTTCTTC	CASSFSVQGSYNEQFF	.	TRBV28	.	TRBJ2-1
TGTGCCAGCAGTTACTCGGGACAACTCACTGAAGCTTTCTTT	CASSYSGQLTEAFF	.	TRBV6-6	.	TRBJ1-1
TGTGCCAGCAGGCGGGGGACGGAGGCCTACGAGCAGTACTTC	CASRRGTEAYEQYF	once	TRBV7-2	TRBD2	TRBJ2-7
TGTGCCAGCAGCTTAGCTGGTGTCAGTGAAGCTTTCTTT	CASSLAGVSEAFF	.	TRBV7-9	.	TRBJ1-1
TGTGCCAGCAGCTTCACCGGACAGGGGCCTAACTATGGCTACACCTTC	CASSFTGQGPNYGYTF	.	TRBV7-2	TRBD1	TRBJ1-2
TGTGCCAGCAGTGGGCAGGCCCCCTACAATGAGCAGTTCTTC	CASSGQAPYNEQFF	.	TRBV2	.	TRBJ2-1
TGTGCCAGCAGACTACCGGGACAGGGCTACACCTTC	CASRLPGQGYTF	.	TRBV7-8	TRBD1	TRBJ1-2
TGCGCCAGCAGCTTGCAAACGTCGGGCAGGGGGAACTCTGAAGCTTTCTTT	CASSLQTSGRGNSEAFF	once	TRBV5-1	TRBD1	TRBJ1-1
TGTGCCAGCAGTCCGTCTAGCGGGAGAGGAAATGAGCAGTTCTTC	CASSPSSGRGNEQFF	.	TRBV7-2	TRBD2	TRBJ2-1
TGTGCCTGGAGTGTACCAGGGTCAGGAGGCTACACCTTC	CAWSVPGSGGYTF	few	TRBV30	.	TRBJ1-2
TGTGCCACCAGCAGAGAAGGGGCAGGGTCGACCTCTGGGGCCAACGTCCTGACTTTC	CATSREGAGSTSGANVLTF	.	TRBV15	.	TRBJ2-6
TGTGCCAGTAGCAGGGGACCGGACCCTTACGAGCAGTACTTC	CASSRGPDPYEQYF	.	TRBV6-1	.	TRBJ2-7
TGTGCCAGCAGGCCAGGTCCCTCACAAGAGACCCAGTACTTC	CASRPGPSQETQYF	.	TRBV7-6	.	TRBJ2-5
TGTGCCAGCAGTTTATTAGAGGGTAATCAGCCCCAGCATTTT	CASSLLEGNQPQHF	once	TRBV28	.	TRBJ1-5
TGTGCCAGCAGCCCAGCCCGGCAGGGGAGAAACACTGAAGCTTTCTTT	CASSPARQGRNTEAFF	.	TRBV7-6	.	TRBJ1-1
TGTGCCTGGAGTGTAAGGGGCGGCGAGCAGTACTTC	CAWSVRGGEQYF	.	TRBV30	.	TRBJ2-7
TGTGCCAGCAGCCGAACAGGGGCGGGTCAGCCCCAGCATTTT	CASSRTGAGQPQHF	.	TRBV14	TRBD1	TRBJ1-5
TGTGCCAGCAGCTTATCTTTCGGAGGGAGGGGTGAAGCTTTCTTT	CASSLSFGGRGEAFF	.	TRBV5-4	.	TRBJ1-1
TGCGCCAGCAGCCCCGGGTCGACCTCAGAGACCCAGTACTTC	CASSPGSTSETQYF	.	TRBV5-1	.	TRBJ2-5
TGTGCCAGCAGTTTATCGATACAGGGGGGTTATGAGCAGTTCTTC	CASSLSIQGGYEQFF	.	TRBV27	TRBD1	TRBJ2-1
TGTGCCAGCAGCTTGACAGGGGGGAATTCTGGAAACACCATATATTTT	CASSLTGGNSGNTIYF	.	TRBV7-3	TRBD1	TRBJ1-3
TGTGCCAGTAGTAACCCACAGGGACGCACTGAAGCTTTCTTT	CASSNPQGRTEAFF	.	TRBV19	.	TRBJ1-1
TGTGCCAGCAGCCCAGTGAATGAGCAGTTCTTC	CASSPVNEQFF	.	TRBV5-8	.	TRBJ2-1
TGTGCCATCAGTGAGGACAGGGTTAATTCACCCCTCCACTTT	CAISEDRVNSPLHF	.	TRBV10-3	TRBD1	TRBJ1-6
TGCAGCGTTGGTTCGTCTAGCACAGATACGCAGTATTTT	CSVGSSSTDTQYF	few	TRBV29-1	.	TRBJ2-3
TGTGCCAGCAGTAAGCTAGCGGGAGGAACCTACGAGCAGTACTTC	CASSKLAGGTYEQYF	.	TRBV6-5	TRBD2	TRBJ2-7
TGCGCCAGCAGCCCAGGACAGGGGGCCTACGAGCAGTACTTC	CASSPGQGAYEQYF	.	TRBV5-1	TRBD1	TRBJ2-7
TGTGCCAGCAGCCTTGGGGGTGGAGGGGCAGATACGCAGTATTTT	CASSLGGGGADTQYF	.	TRBV7-2	.	TRBJ2-3
TGTGCCAGCAGTTTATACGGGACAGGGCTTGAAGCTTTCTTT	CASSLYGTGLEAFF	.	TRBV27	TRBD1	TRBJ1-1